This T cell receptor (beta chain) was identified in a study of blood T cell repertoires in COVID-19. Profiling relied on immunoSEQ multiplex PCR, and the TCRdb table lists in-frame clones only, not all of them. The repertoire holds about 280,000 clones, roughly 90% seen once, with approximately 8.8% in the top ten. Trimming left V 7 bases short and J 1 base short, with 10 bases between. There are 14 residues in the CDR3. Germline V gene sequence: CDR1 ENHRY, CDR2 SYGVKD. Sample: peripheral blood. The chain carries TRBV10-3 and TRBJ2-2, with no clear D. The source of this sequence is a man aged 18 to 30 with active or convalescent COVID-19. CDR3 coding DNA: TGTGCCATCAAGCGAAAAGAGAACACCGGGGAGCTGTTTTTT. It specifies CAIKRKENTGELFF.